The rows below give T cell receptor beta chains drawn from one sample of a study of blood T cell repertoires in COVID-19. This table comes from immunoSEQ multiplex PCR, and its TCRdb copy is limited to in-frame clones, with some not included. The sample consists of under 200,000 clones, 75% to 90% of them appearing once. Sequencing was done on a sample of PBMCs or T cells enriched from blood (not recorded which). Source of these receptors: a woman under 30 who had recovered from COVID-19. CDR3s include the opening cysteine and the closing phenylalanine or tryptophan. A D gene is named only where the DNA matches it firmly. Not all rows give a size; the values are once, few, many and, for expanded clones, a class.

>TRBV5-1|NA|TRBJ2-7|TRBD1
TGCGCCAGCAGCTTGGGACAGGGGCCCTACGAGCAGTACTTC
CASSLGQGPYEQYF
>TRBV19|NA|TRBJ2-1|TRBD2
TGTGCCAGTAGCGGATTACTAGCGGGAGTTAAGGATGAGCAGTTCTTC
CASSGLLAGVKDEQFF
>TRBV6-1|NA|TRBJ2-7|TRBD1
TGTGCCAGCAGTGAAGCAACCGGGACAGGGGGCTACGAGCAGTACTTC
CASSEATGTGGYEQYF
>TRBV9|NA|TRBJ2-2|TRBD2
TGTGCCAGCAGCGTAGCTCTAGCGGGAGGGCCCGGGGAGCTGTTTTTT
CASSVALAGGPGELFF
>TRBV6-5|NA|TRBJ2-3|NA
TGTGCCAGCAGTCCACAGGGAGTTGATACGCAGTATTTT
CASSPQGVDTQYF
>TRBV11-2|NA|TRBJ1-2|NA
TGTGCCAGCAGCTTAGATCTTAGACAGGCAAGGGGCTACACCTTC
CASSLDLRQARGYTF
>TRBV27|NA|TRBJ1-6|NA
TGTGCCAGCAGTTTAACAGGGAGCAATTCACCCCTCCACTTT
CASSLTGSNSPLHF
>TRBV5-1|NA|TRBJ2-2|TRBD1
TGCGCCAGCAGCCTCAGGACAGGGAAGGCCGGGGAGCTGTTTTTT
CASSLRTGKAGELFF
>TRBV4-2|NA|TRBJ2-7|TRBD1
TGTGCCAGCAGCCTCACAGGGGGCGAGCAGTACTTC
CASSLTGGEQYF
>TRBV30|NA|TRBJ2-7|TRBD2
TGTGCCTGGAGTCGGGGGGACCTCTACGAGCAGTACTTC
CAWSRGDLYEQYF
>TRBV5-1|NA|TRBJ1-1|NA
TGCGCCAGCAGCTTGGCCCCACAAATGAACACTGAAGCTTTCTTT
CASSLAPQMNTEAFF
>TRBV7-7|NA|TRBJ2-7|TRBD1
TGTGCTAGCAGCTTAGGGACAGGGAGTCCCTACGAGCAGTACTTC
CASSLGTGSPYEQYF
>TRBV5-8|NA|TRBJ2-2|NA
TGTGCCAGCAGCCGGGACATCGCGAACACCGGGGAGCTGTTTTTT
CASSRDIANTGELFF
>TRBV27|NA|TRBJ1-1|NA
TGTGCCAGCAGCCCCGTGAGGGGGGAAGCTTTCTTT
CASSPVRGEAFF
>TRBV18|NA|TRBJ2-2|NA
TGTGCCAGCTCACCAAGGACTACGAACACCGGGGAGCTGTTTTTT
CASSPRTTNTGELFF
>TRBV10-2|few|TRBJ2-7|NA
TGCGCCAGCAGTGTGGGGAGGGAGCAGTACTTC
CASSVGREQYF
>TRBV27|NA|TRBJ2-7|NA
TGTGCCAGCAGGGGGAGGTACCCCTACGAGCAGTACTTC
CASRGRYPYEQYF
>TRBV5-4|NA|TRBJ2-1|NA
TGTGCCAGCAGCTCCCCCCTAAATGAGCAGTTCTTC
CASSSPLNEQFF
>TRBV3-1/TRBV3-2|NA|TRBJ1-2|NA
TGTGCCAGCAGCCCCCAGGTGTGGGGAAGGGGGGGCGGCTACACCTTC
CASSPQVWGRGGGYTF
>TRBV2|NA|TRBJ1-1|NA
TGTGCCAGCAGCCGAGTGGGAAGCAGGGACACTGAAGCTTTCTTT
CASSRVGSRDTEAFF
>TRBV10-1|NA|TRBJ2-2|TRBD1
TGCGCCAGCAGTGCTGGGACAGGGGACACCGGGGAGCTGTTTTTT
CASSAGTGDTGELFF
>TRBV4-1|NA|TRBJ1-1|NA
TGCGCCAGCAGCCAAGAGTTCGGGGGGCGGACTGAAGCTTTCTTT
CASSQEFGGRTEAFF
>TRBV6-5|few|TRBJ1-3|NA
TGTGCCAGCACAGGGCCTGGAAACACCATATATTTT
CASTGPGNTIYF
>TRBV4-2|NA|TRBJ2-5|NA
TGTGCCAGCAGCGCAGGGCGTGGGACCCAGTACTTC
CASSAGRGTQYF
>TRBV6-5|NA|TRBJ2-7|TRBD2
TGTGCCAGCAGGGGACTAGCGGACTCCTACGAGCAGTACTTC
CASRGLADSYEQYF
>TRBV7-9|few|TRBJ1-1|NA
TGTGCCAGCAGCCCGGGTGCGATCGGCACTGAAGCTTTCTTT
CASSPGAIGTEAFF